The 22 T cell receptor beta chains presented below share a single source sample, sequenced in a study of blood T cells in healthy people across ages. Together with a sample-barcoded 5' primer, a J-beta primer mix was included in a second PCR lasting about 7 to 11 cycles. TCRdb analysed the 5' RACE reads with MiXCR anew, one entry per CDR3 protein. The data contain about 730,000 distinct CDR3 sequences, approximately 43% of them singletons. Sequencing was done on a sample of blood. Receptor source: a woman aged 60 to 75 in good health.

This clonotype was recorded many times. The chain uses TRBV6-2 or TRBV6-3 and TRBJ2-1; D ambiguous. The CDR3 is 13 amino acids. Between the trimmed V and J ends, which lost 8 bases and 5 bases, there was a span of 13 bases. Germline V gene sequence: CDR1 MNHEY, CDR2 SVGEGT. This chain's CDR3 is CASGDLQDNEQFF. The CDR3 coding sequence is TGTGCCAGCGGGGATCTCCAGGACAATGAGCAGTTCTTC.

A single count supports this clonotype. The chain links TRBV29-1 to TRBJ1-1; 8 bases are a match to TRBD1. The V gene's germline CDR1 is SQVTM and CDR2 ANQGSEA. After removal of 5 bases from V and 0 bases from J, the junction contained 2 bases not matched to a gene. This CDR3 is 13 amino acids long. The CDR3 nucleotides read TGCAGCGTTCGGACAGGGTTGAACACTGAAGCTTTCTTT. This translates into CSVRTGLNTEAFF.

CDR3 protein: CSATTGGAKQYF. The CDR3 region has the DNA TGCAGTGCCACCACAGGGGGCGCAAAGCAGTACTTC. The rearrangement joins TRBV20-1 to TRBJ2-7; 9 bases map to TRBD1. J gave up 8 bases and V 6 bases, and 8 bases lay outside the gene matches. The CDR3 totals 12 residues. CDR1 and CDR2 (germline): DFQATT, SNEGSKA (reference sequence).

This clonotype was picked up a small number of times. This sequence joins TRBV20-1 and TRBJ1-1; D remains unclear. Per germline, CDR1 DFQATT and CDR2 SNEGSKA (reference sequence). CDR3 length: 13 amino acids. The V end lost 6 bases, the J end lost 3 bases, and 14 bases lay between the germline ends. As DNA, the CDR3 is TGCAGTGCCCGGCGTTTCCCCGACACTGAAGCTTTCTTT. Its translation: CSARRFPDTEAFF.

The chain couples TRBV10-1 to TRBJ2-1; TRBD1 might be the D (5 bases). V was trimmed by 0 bases and J by 2 bases, leaving 11 bases between them. Germline lookup yields CDR1 WNHNN and CDR2 SYGVQD (reference sequence). The CDR3 totals 16 residues. Here the CDR3 reads CASSESGHSAYNEQFF. The CDR3 DNA reads as TGCGCCAGCAGTGAGTCTGGACACAGCGCCTACAATGAGCAGTTCTTC.

This clonotype was observed a few times. This rearrangement joins TRBV12-3 or TRBV12-4 to TRBJ2-7, with TRBD2 as a possible D gene (6 bases). V was pared by 8 bases and J by 3 bases, with 20 bases between. This CDR3 region has 15 residues. This chain's CDR3 is CASDVTGATSYEQYF. The CDR3 DNA sequence: TGTGCCAGCGACGTTACGGGAGCAACCAGCTACGAGCAGTACTTC.

This clonotype was observed a handful of times. The chain employs TRBV20-1 and TRBJ1-4, with 8 bases fitting TRBD1. CDR1 DFQATT and CDR2 SNEGSKA come from the germline V gene (reference sequence). V was pared by 2 bases and J by 5 bases, with 4 bases of the junction left unmatched. This CDR3 has 14 amino acids. CDR3: CSARIPGGNEKLFF. In DNA, the CDR3 is TGCAGTGCTAGAATTCCAGGGGGCAATGAAAAACTGTTTTTT.

This clonotype was detected many times. V gene TRBV29-1 combines with J gene TRBJ1-4, with D uncertain. This CDR3 has 13 amino acids. V shed 0 bases and J shed 7 bases, with 9 bases lying between them. Looked up from germline, CDR1 is SQVTM and CDR2 is ANQGSEA. The CDR3 sequence is CSVEESVGEKLFF. The CDR3 coding sequence is TGCAGCGTTGAAGAATCTGTGGGTGAAAAACTGTTTTTT.

As DNA, the CDR3 is TGTGCCAGCAGCCATGGACTAGCGGGAGTGGGTACGCAGTATTTT. Protein product: CASSHGLAGVGTQYF. The gene calls are TRBV11-3 and TRBJ2-3; 13 bases match TRBD2. The CDR3 has 15 residues. Losses at the gene ends were 5 bases for V and 8 bases for J; bases not matched to a gene: 7. The germline V gene encodes CDR1 SGHNT and CDR2 YENEEA.

The rearrangement links TRBV11-2 to TRBJ2-5; no clear D gene. The J call may be mistaken, given a closer DNA end match to TRBJ2-7. Looked up from germline, CDR1 is SGHAT and CDR2 is FQNNGV. This CDR3 has 14 amino acids. CDR3 bases: TGTGCCAGCAGCCCCACCTTGGGTGCCCACGAGCAGTACTTC. As protein: CASSPTLGAHEQYF.

This rearrangement joins TRBV6-1 to TRBJ1-6; TRBD1 matches at 7 bases. V shed 4 bases, J shed 3 bases, and the junction held 3 bases outside the gene matches. Germline V gene sequence: CDR1 MNHNS, CDR2 SASEGT. CDR3 length: 15 amino acids. CDR3 DNA sequence: TGTGCCAGCAGTGGCCGGACAGGCTATAATTCACCCCTCCACTTT. Protein: CASSGRTGYNSPLHF.

The chain has TRBV12-3 or TRBV12-4 and TRBJ2-6, with a weak D call TRBD1 (5 bases). V was shortened by 5 bases and J by 3 bases, with 14 bases between the two germline ends. This CDR3 spans 16 amino acids. DNA for the CDR3: TGTGCCAGCAGTAACCCTACAGGAAATGGGGCCAACGTCCTGACTTTC. It is translated as CASSNPTGNGANVLTF.

This chain's CDR3 is CASSQDFLADTQYF. CDR3 nucleotides: TGCGCCAGCAGCCAAGATTTTCTGGCGGATACGCAGTATTTT. This rearrangement joins TRBV4-3 to TRBJ2-3, with unresolved D. Germline-derived CDR1 and CDR2 are LGHNA and YSLEER. V shed 0 bases and J shed 6 bases, with 10 bases lying between them. This CDR3 is built from 14 residues.

The chain combines TRBV6-2 or TRBV6-3 with TRBJ1-1; D is perhaps TRBD1 (6 bases). Trimming took 0 bases from V and 3 from J, leaving 17 bases between them. CDR1 is MNHEY and CDR2 is SVGEGT in the germline V gene. The CDR3 is 17 amino acids. CDR3 residues: CASSYSTGGGVDTEAFF. CDR3 DNA: TGTGCCAGCAGTTACTCTACCGGGGGCGGAGTGGACACTGAAGCTTTCTTT.

This chain links TRBV20-1 with TRBJ2-2, with 8 bases that match TRBD2. CDR1 DFQATT and CDR2 SNEGSKA come from the germline V gene (reference sequence). The CDR3 length is 15 residues. V lost 2 bases and J lost 3; bases outside the gene matches: 5. Here the CDR3 DNA reads TGCAGTGCTAGAAGTAGCGGGAAGCACACCGGGGAGCTGTTTTTT. Translation: CSARSSGKHTGELFF.

The chain carries TRBV5-1 and TRBJ2-7; D ambiguous. This CDR3 is 15 amino acids long. Trimming shortened V by 4 bases and J by 7 bases, and 21 bases separated the two germline ends. Germline V gives CDR1 SGHRS, CDR2 YFSETQ. In DNA form, the CDR3 reads TGCGCCAGCAGCCTGAAGACCGACAAGCACAATGAGCAGTACTTC. Encoded protein: CASSLKTDKHNEQYF.

The rearrangement links TRBV7-3 to TRBJ2-4; 12 nucleotides match TRBD2. TRBJ2-7 explains the end of the DNA better; the J call may be wrong. Germline assignment: CDR1 SGHTA and CDR2 FQGTGA. CDR3 length: 15 residues. CDR3 nucleotide sequence: TGTGCCAGCAGCGTGACTAGCGGGGGCCTCTACGAGCAGTACTTC. Amino acid sequence: CASSVTSGGLYEQYF.

In its sample, this clonotype was seen a few times. The V call is TRBV20-1, the J call TRBJ2-6; 7 nucleotides match TRBD2. The trim removed 4 bases at V and 0 bases at J, leaving 9 bases unmatched. The CDR3 contains 17 residues. Per germline, CDR1 DFQATT and CDR2 SNEGSKA (reference sequence). CDR3 in DNA: TGCAGTGCTACCGGAGCGGGACGCCGCTCTGGGGCCAACGTCCTGACTTTC. Translation gives CSATGAGRRSGANVLTF.

The rearrangement links TRBV19 to TRBJ1-2; D remains unclear. V was clipped by 1 base and J by 8 bases, with 14 bases between them. CDR3 length: 14 amino acids. CDR1 and CDR2 from the germline V gene are LNHDA and SQIVND (reference sequence). The CDR3 is CASSIGPEITGYTF. CDR3 DNA sequence: TGTGCCAGTAGTATAGGACCGGAGATCACGGGCTACACCTTC.

In its sample, this clonotype was seen a few times. V is TRBV24-1 and J is TRBJ2-3; no clear D. The CDR3 is made up of 11 amino acids. The V gene lost 5 bases and the J gene lost 5 bases, with 4 bases spanning the gap. Looked up from germline, CDR1 is KGHDR and CDR2 is SFDVKD. This CDR3 reads CATSVEDTQYF. The CDR3 coding sequence is TGTGCCACCAGTGTTGAAGATACGCAGTATTTT.

There are many counts of this clonotype. V is TRBV29-1 and J is TRBJ1-2, with 7 bases lining up with TRBD1. Germline-derived CDR1 and CDR2 are SQVTM and ANQGSEA. Germline trimming cut 0 bases from V and 7 bases from J; bases unmatched to any gene: 11. The CDR3 runs 15 residues. As DNA, the CDR3 is TGCAGCGTTGAAGACCCGACAGGGCCACGGGGTGGCTACACCTTC. The encoded protein is CSVEDPTGPRGGYTF.

This clonotype was counted only a few times. The chain employs TRBV28 and TRBJ2-7; 9 bases are a match to TRBD2. The germline V gene has CDR1 MDHEN and CDR2 SYDVKM. Trimming removed 5 bases from V and 0 bases from J; junction bases left unmatched: 8. The CDR3 is 16 residues long. The CDR3 sequence is CASSTPSGESSYEQYF. As DNA, the CDR3 is TGTGCCAGCAGTACCCCTAGCGGGGAGAGCTCCTACGAGCAGTACTTC.